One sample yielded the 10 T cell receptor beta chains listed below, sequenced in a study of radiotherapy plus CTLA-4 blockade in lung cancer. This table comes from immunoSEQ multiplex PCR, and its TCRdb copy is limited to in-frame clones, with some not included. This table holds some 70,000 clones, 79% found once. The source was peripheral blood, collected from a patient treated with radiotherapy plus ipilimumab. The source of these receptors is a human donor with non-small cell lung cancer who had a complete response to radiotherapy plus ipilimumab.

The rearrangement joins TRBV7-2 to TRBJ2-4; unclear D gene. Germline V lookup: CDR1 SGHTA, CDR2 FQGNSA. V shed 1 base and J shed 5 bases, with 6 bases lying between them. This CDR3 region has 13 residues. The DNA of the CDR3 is TGTGCCAGCAGCTTAGTCCCAGAAAACATTCAGTACTTC. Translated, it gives CASSLVPENIQYF.

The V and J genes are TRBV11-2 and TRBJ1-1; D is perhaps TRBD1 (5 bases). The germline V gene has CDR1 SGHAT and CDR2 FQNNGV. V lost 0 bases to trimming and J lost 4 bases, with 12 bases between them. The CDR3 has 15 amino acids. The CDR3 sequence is CASSLDNAGRTEAFF. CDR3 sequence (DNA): TGTGCCAGCAGCTTAGATAACGCAGGGCGCACTGAAGCTTTCTTT.

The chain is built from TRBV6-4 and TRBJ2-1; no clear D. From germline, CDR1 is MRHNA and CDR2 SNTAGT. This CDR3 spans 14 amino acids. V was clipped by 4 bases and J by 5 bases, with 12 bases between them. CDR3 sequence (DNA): TGTGCCAGCAGTGTCGAGGATAGCAACAATGAGCAGTTCTTC. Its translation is CASSVEDSNNEQFF.

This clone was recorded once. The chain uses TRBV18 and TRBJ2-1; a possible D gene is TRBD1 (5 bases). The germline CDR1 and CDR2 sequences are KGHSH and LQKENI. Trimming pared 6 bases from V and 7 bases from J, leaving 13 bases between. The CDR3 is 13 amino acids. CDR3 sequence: CASSPGMLNEQFF. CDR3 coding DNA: TGTGCCAGCTCCCCAGGGATGCTGAATGAGCAGTTCTTC.

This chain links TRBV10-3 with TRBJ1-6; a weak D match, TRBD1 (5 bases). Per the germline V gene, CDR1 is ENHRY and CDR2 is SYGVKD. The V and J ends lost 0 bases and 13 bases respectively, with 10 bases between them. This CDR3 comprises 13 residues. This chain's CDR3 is CAISESGDKPLHF. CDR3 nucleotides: TGTGCCATCAGTGAGTCAGGGGATAAGCCCCTCCACTTT.

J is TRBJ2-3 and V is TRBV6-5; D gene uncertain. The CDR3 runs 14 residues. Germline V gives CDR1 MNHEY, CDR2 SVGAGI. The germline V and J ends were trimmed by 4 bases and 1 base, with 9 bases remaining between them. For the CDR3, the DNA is TGTGCCAGCAGTTTAGGACGGGGCACAGATACGCAGTATTTT. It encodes CASSLGRGTDTQYF.

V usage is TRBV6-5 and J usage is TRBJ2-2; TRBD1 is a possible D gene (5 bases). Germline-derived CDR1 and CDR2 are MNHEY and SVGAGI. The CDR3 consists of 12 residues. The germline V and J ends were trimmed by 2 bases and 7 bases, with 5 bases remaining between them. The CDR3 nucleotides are TGTGCCAGCAGTTACAGGGGCGGGGAGCTGTTTTTT. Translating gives CASSYRGGELFF.

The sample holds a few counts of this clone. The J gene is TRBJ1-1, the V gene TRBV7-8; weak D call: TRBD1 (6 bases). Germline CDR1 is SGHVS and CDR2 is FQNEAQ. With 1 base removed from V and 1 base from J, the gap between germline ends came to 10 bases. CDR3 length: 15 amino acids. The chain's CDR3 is CASSLDARGNTEAFF. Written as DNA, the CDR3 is TGTGCCAGCAGCTTAGATGCCAGGGGGAACACTGAAGCTTTCTTT.

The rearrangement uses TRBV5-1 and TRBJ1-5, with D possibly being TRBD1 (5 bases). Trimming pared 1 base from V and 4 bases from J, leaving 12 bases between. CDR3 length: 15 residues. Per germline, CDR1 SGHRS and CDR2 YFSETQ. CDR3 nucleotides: TGCGCCAGCAGCTTGCTCGGGGGGGGGAATCAGCCCCAGCATTTT. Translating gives CASSLLGGGNQPQHF.

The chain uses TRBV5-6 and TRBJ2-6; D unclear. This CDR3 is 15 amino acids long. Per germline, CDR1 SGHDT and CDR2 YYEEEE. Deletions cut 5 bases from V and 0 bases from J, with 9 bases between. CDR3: CASRVWGSGANVLTF. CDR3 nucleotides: TGTGCCAGCAGGGTCTGGGGCTCTGGGGCCAACGTCCTGACTTTC.